The rows below give T cell receptor beta chains drawn from one sample of a study of vaccination and CD4 T cells after COVID-19. Via MiXCR, TCRdb re-called the PCR reads, giving one row per CDR3 protein. The data contain 7,000 to 8,500 distinct CDR3 sequences, approximately 55% of them singletons. Their specific antigens are unknown. The specimen was CD4+ T cells from blood, cultured in vitro. These receptors originate from a human donor who had recovered from COVID-19. Both conserved end residues are part of each CDR3.

J gene	V gene	CDR3 protein
TRBJ2-1	TRBV2	CATKRGTSGNEQFF
TRBJ2-5	TRBV11-2	CASSLSGGGDKETQYF
TRBJ2-1	TRBV7-2	CASRLASYNEQFF
TRBJ2-5	TRBV27	CASRQTGLETQYF
TRBJ1-4	TRBV20-1	CSARTLNDRKLFF
TRBJ2-3	TRBV15	CATRDARRLRDTQYF
TRBJ2-5	TRBV7-2	CASSLFGGGNQETQCF
TRBJ2-7	TRBV6-2/TRBV6-3	CASSQLSYEQYF
TRBJ2-3	TRBV20-1	CSAPDSSDTQYF
TRBJ2-7	TRBV19	CASATGDSSYEQYF
TRBJ2-7	TRBV2	CASSAEAYSYEQYF
TRBJ2-7	TRBV5-1	CASSLIGPSYEQYF
TRBJ2-2	TRBV7-6	CASSRNVGDGELFF
TRBJ1-2	TRBV5-1	CASRPSILTGGAYGYTF
TRBJ2-5	TRBV27	CASSLRSGTDRQETQYF
TRBJ1-1	TRBV21-1	CASVHGANTEAFF
TRBJ2-1	TRBV6-1	CASSLAGISYNEQFF
TRBJ1-3	TRBV6-1	CASSRDGAGNTIYF
TRBJ2-5	TRBV15	CATSRAWGGPQETQYF
TRBJ1-2	TRBV6-1	CASRKRSQGSPTSNYGYTF
TRBJ2-5	TRBV9	CASSVEVGASGYEETQYF
TRBJ1-5	TRBV6-1	CASSEVGWGDQPQHF
TRBJ2-6	TRBV7-3	CASSGSGANVLTF
TRBJ2-2	TRBV9	CASSRGTDTGELFF
TRBJ2-2	TRBV24-1	CATTAGRTGELFF
TRBJ1-4	TRBV20-1	CSARRATNEKLFF
TRBJ2-3	TRBV5-6	CASSLVLAGTDTQYF
TRBJ2-2	TRBV18	CASSPGLVTGELFF
TRBJ2-1	TRBV11-3	CASSVSGNYNEQFF
TRBJ2-3	TRBV11-3	CASSPRRGPDTQYF
TRBJ2-7	TRBV18	CASSPTSGSSYEQYF
TRBJ2-2	TRBV20-1	CSARGVEGGATGGELFF
TRBJ1-1	TRBV11-2	CASSRVVETEAFF
TRBJ1-1	TRBV4-2	CASSQDVRGQLTEAFF
TRBJ2-1	TRBV4-2	CASSQEGLVNYNEQFF
TRBJ2-1	TRBV6-5	CASSYLTGKNEQFF
TRBJ2-2	TRBV2	CASTSTGVGELFF
TRBJ2-1	TRBV6-1	CASSRRELAGGRGFF
TRBJ2-1	TRBV11-1	CASSFWTGIVYEQFF
TRBJ1-6	TRBV6-1	CASSELGLISPLHF
TRBJ1-3	TRBV6-1	CASSETPGAGNTIYF
TRBJ2-3	TRBV2	CASSLTSDGDTQYF
TRBJ1-2	TRBV6-5	CASRHSNRYGTGINYGYTF
TRBJ1-2	TRBV27	CASSLSAGGHYGYTF
TRBJ2-7	TRBV20-1	CSARTKTYEQYF
TRBJ2-6	TRBV7-2	CASSLRVLSGANVLTF